The present T cell receptor beta chain was sequenced within a study of OX40 agonist ivuxolimab in advanced cancers. In the study overall: All patients had ivuxolimab intravenously every 2 weeks at 0.01 to 10 mg/kg.

The CDR3 extends over 14 amino acids. Losses at the gene ends were 6 bases for V and 4 bases for J; bases not matched to a gene: 8. CDR1 and CDR2 from the germline V gene are MNHEY and SVGAGI. Profiled with immunoSEQ multiplex PCR; TCRdb holds only in-frame clones, not every one. The sample yields 120,000 or so clones, approximately 92% seen once. Worth noting for this clone: Its antigen is currently unknown.

Overall study results and limits: Researchers did not establish what antigens the expanded peripheral T cells target. Researchers report that CD8+ T cells had, on average, more expanded clones than CD4+. At 0.1 to 3.0 mg/kg and by week 6, clonal expansion occurred in CD4+ and CD8+ blood T cells.

This chain joins TRBV6-5 and TRBJ2-7; 8 nucleotides line up with TRBD1. The TCR was taken from an adult with an advanced solid tumor such as melanoma, head and neck, liver or kidney cancer. The sequences come from CD4+ or CD8+ T cells sorted from blood, collected in a trial of the OX40 agonist ivuxolimab. The CDR3 loop reads CASSRQGRQYEQYF. In DNA, the CDR3 is TGTGCCAGCAGCCGACAGGGGCGACAGTACGAGCAGTACTTC.